The table lists the clone carrying this TCR beta chain with many counts. Its antigen is still unknown. The iRepertoire nested amplicon-rescue multiplex PCR amplified TCR alpha and beta CDR3s from RNA. A single record per CDR3 protein comes from TCRdb applying MiXCR to the multiplex PCR reads. The sample includes about 110,000 distinct CDR3 sequences, around 25% of them seen just once. This CDR3 is built from 19 residues. The germline CDR1 and CDR2 sequences are KGHSH and LQKENI. V shed 6 bases and J shed 0 bases, with 26 bases lying between them. This entry is derived from a study of glioma-infiltrating T cells. Findings and limits, study-wide: Above-expected tissue-blood divergence occurred in all gliomas, most in low-grade ones.

The clonotype originates from a human donor with low-grade glioma or glioblastoma, undergoing nonglioma brain surgery, or in good health (not recorded which). The sample was glioma tissue, nonneoplastic brain tissue, or PBMCs (not recorded which). This chain links TRBV18 with TRBJ1-2; D may be TRBD1 (6 bases). CDR3 sequence reads: CASSPGQLGPSQANYGYTF. The CDR3 coding sequence is TGTGCCAGCTCCCCCGGACAGCTCGGCCCTTCTCAAGCTAACTATGGCTACACCTTC.